This TCR beta chain is drawn from a study of a mutant IDH1 vaccine in newly diagnosed glioma. Looking at the study overall: Patients had received radiotherapy, temozolomide, or both previously, most receiving both.

As concerns this clone: Antigen: not known.

Whole-study findings and limits: Evidence of vaccine-induced immune responses was documented in 80% to 95% of patients.

Time point: week 35, safety follow-up. Doses comprised 300 ug of mutant IDH1 20-mer peptide each, plus topical imiquimod. Sequencing used immunoSEQ multiplex PCR; TCRdb keeps in-frame clones, though not all of them. Of about 54,000 clones in the sample, around four fifths were seen once. The CDR3 is 16 residues long. J gave up 4 bases and V 2 bases, and 7 bases lay outside the gene matches. Germline values: CDR1 MNHEY, CDR2 SMNVEV (reference sequence). The clonotype was recovered from a woman younger than 30 with glioma. The rearrangement links TRBV27 to TRBJ1-2; 10 nucleotides match TRBD1. This sample comprised PBMCs, obtained from a glioma patient whose treatment included an IDH1 peptide vaccine. The CDR3 coding sequence is TGTGCCAGCAGTTTAACGACAGGGGGCCTTGGCTATGGCTACACCTTC. Translation: CASSLTTGGLGYGYTF.